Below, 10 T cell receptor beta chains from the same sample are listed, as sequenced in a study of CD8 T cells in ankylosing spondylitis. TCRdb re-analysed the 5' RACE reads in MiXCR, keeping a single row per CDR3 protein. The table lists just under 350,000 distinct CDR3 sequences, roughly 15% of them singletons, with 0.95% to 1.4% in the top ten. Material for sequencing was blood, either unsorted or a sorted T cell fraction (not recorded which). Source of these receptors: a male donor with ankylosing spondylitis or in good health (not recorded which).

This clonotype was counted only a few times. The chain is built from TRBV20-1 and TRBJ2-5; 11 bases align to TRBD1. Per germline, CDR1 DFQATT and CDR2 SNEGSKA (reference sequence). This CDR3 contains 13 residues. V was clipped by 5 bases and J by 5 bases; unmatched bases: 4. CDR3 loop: CSAGRDRGETQYF. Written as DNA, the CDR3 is TGCAGTGCTGGCCGGGACAGGGGGGAGACCCAGTACTTC.

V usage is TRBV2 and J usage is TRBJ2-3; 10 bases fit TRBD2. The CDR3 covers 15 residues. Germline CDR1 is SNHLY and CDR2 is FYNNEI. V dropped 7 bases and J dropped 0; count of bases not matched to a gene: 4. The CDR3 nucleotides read TGTGCCAGCAAGTTAGCGGGGGGTAGCACAGATACGCAGTATTTT. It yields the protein CASKLAGGSTDTQYF.

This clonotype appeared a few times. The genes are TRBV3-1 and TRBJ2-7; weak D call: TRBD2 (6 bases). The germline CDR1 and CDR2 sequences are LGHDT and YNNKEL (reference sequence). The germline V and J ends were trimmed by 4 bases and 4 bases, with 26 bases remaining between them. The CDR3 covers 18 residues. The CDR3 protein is CASSPRLKRAGSGYEQYF. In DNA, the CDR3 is TGTGCCAGCAGCCCTCGACTAAAGCGGGCGGGCTCTGGGTACGAGCAGTACTTC.

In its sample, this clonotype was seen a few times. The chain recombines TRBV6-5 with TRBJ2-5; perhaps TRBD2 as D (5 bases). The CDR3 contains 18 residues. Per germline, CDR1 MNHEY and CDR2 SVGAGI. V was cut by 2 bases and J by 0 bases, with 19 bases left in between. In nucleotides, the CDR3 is TGTGCCAGCAGTTACGGAGGACCGATCGTGAAGTACCAAGAGACCCAGTACTTC. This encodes CASSYGGPIVKYQETQYF.

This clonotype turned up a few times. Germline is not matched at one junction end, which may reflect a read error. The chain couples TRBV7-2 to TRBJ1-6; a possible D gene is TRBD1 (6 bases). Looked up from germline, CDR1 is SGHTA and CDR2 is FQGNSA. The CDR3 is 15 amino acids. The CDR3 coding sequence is TGTGCCACCTCTTCTTCGGGCGGATTAGGCGAGGCAGGGGAATTT. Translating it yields CATSSSGGLGEAGEF. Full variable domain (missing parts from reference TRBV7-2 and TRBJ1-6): GAGVSQSPSNKVTEKGKDVELRCDPISGHTALYWYRQSLGQGLEFLIYFQGNSAPDKSGLPSDRFSAERTGGSVSTLTIQRTQQEDSAVYLCATSSSGGLGEAGEFGNGTRLTVT.

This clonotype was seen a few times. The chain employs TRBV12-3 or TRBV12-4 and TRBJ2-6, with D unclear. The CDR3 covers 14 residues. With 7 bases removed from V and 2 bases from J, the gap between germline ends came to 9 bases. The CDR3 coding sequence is TGTGCCAGCACATTACCCACTGGGGCCAACGTCCTGACTTTC. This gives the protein CASTLPTGANVLTF.

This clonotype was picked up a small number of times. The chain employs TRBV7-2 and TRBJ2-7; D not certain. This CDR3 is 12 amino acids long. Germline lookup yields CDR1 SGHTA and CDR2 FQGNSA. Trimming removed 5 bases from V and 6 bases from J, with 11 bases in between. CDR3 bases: TGTGCCAGCAGCACCGACCGACTCGAGCAGTACTTC. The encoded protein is CASSTDRLEQYF.

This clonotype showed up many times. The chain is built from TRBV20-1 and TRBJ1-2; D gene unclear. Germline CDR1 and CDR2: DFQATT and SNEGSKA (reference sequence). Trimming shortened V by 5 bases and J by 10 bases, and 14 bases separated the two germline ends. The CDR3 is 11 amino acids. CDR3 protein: CSAPDQIVYTF. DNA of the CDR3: TGCAGTGCTCCGGATCAAATTGTCTACACCTTC.

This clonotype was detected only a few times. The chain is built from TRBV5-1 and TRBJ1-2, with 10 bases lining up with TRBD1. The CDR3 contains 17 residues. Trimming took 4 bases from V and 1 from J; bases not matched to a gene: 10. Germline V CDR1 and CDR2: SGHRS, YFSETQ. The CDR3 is CASSLQGTGANNYGYTF. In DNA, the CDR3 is TGCGCCAGCAGCCTCCAAGGGACAGGGGCCAATAACTATGGCTACACCTTC.

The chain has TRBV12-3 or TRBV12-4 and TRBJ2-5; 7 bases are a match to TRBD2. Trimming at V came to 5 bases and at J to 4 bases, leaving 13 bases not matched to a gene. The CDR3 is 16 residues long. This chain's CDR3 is CASSRGGLGVRETQYF. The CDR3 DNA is TGTGCCAGCAGTCGGGGAGGGCTCGGGGTTAGAGAGACCCAGTACTTC.